This T cell receptor (beta chain) was sequenced during a study of cytomegalovirus exposure and HLA in healthy donors. As regards this clone: Its antigen is currently unknown.

Each donor was nominally healthy when sampled (though unrecorded immune exposures were likely). The study's findings and limits: Later work found most CMV-associated TCR beta chains apparently HLA-restricted. TCR beta chains associated with HLA were, in a later analysis, more clonally expanded than equally common others. Earlier analysis looked at TCR beta V segments, and most were productive about 90% or about 30% of the time.

Primers included in the PCR were 60 Vbeta and 13 Jbeta primers. Assay used: immunoSEQ multiplex PCR; TCRdb lists only in-frame clones, some missing. This sample has more than 150,000 clones, with 65% to 90% found just once. The sample was PBMCs. This receptor was taken from a girl aged 2 to 10 in good health and CMV-seropositive.

In nucleotides, the CDR3 is TGTGCCAGTAACTTCGCCTGGACAGATACGCAGTATTTT. This sequence encodes CASNFAWTDTQYF. V is TRBV19 and J is TRBJ2-3; D unclear. This CDR3 is built from 13 residues. V lost 7 bases and J lost 3, with 11 bases in between. The germline V gene has CDR1 LNHDA and CDR2 SQIVND (reference sequence).